This passage covers 7 T cell receptor beta chains from one sample sequenced in a study of shared clonotypes between healthy human individuals. The assay was immunoSEQ multiplex PCR, and TCRdb's table has in-frame clones only and misses some. The sample has about 2.3 million clones, around 93% seen once; the top ten hold about 0.36%. Sequencing was carried out using naive CD4+ T cells from PBMCs. Subset specified: CD45RA+ positively selected. Receptors originate from a man between 18 and 35 years old in good health. Some clones in this sample may be carry-over from other donors' samples.

J is TRBJ2-3 and V is TRBV30, with D unresolved. Germline V gives CDR1 GTSNPN, CDR2 SVGIG (reference sequence). Trimming removed 3 bases at V and 11 bases at J, with 18 bases between. The CDR3 is 13 residues long. The CDR3 sequence: CAWRVGGPTKQYF. The DNA for the CDR3 is TGTGCCTGGAGGGTGGGTGGGCCTACCAAGCAGTATTTT.

In DNA, the CDR3 is TGTGCCAGCAGTAGACAGGGTAAAAGCTATGGCTACACCTTC. Protein product: CASSRQGKSYGYTF. The chain carries TRBV6-5 and TRBJ1-2; 7 nucleotides agree with TRBD1. J lost 4 bases, V lost 5 bases, and 7 bases had no gene match. This CDR3 has 14 amino acids. Germline V gene sequence: CDR1 MNHEY, CDR2 SVGAGI.

The V and J genes are TRBV6-1 and TRBJ1-5; D remains unclear. The CDR3 covers 17 residues. Trimming took off 4 bases at V and 6 bases at J, with 22 bases between the two ends. Germline assignment: CDR1 MNHNS and CDR2 SASEGT. CDR3 sequence (DNA): TGTGCCAGCAGTGTAGGGAGAGAAGACGGTCGTGCTCAGCCCCAGCATTTT. Residues: CASSVGREDGRAQPQHF.

The chain carries TRBV9 and TRBJ2-7, with D perhaps matching TRBD2 (6 bases). Germline V gives CDR1 SGDLS, CDR2 YYNGEE. There are 13 residues in the CDR3. V dropped 4 bases and J dropped 6 bases, with 14 bases sitting between them. The CDR3 sequence: CASSPRDSSEQYF. CDR3 nucleotides: TGTGCCAGCAGCCCTAGGGACTCGAGCGAGCAGTACTTC.

This sequence joins TRBV19 and TRBJ1-2, with TRBD1 as a possible D gene (6 bases). The V and J ends lost 7 bases and 5 bases respectively, with 14 bases between them. The germline V gene encodes CDR1 LNHDA and CDR2 SQIVND (reference sequence). The CDR3 contains 13 residues. The CDR3 sequence: CASTPDRPYGYTF. As DNA, the CDR3 is TGTGCCAGTACCCCAGACAGGCCTTATGGCTACACCTTC.

The rearrangement uses TRBV4-1 and TRBJ1-5, with D possibly being TRBD1 (5 bases). The CDR3 runs to 18 residues. Germline V gene lookup returns CDR1 MGHRA and CDR2 YSYEKL. Deletions cut 1 base from V and 0 bases from J, with 16 bases between. DNA for the CDR3: TGCGCCAGCAGCCAAGGAATTCTGGCAGGGATTAGCAATCAGCCCCAGCATTTT. Translation gives CASSQGILAGISNQPQHF.

The chain has TRBV4-1 and TRBJ1-5; D is perhaps TRBD1 (5 bases). Looked up from germline, CDR1 is MGHRA and CDR2 is YSYEKL. This CDR3 spans 16 amino acids. V was cut by 5 bases and J by 0 bases, with 14 bases left in between. The CDR3 coding sequence is TGCGCCAGCAGCAAAAGACGACAGAATAGCAATCAGCCCCAGCATTTT. It yields the protein CASSKRRQNSNQPQHF.